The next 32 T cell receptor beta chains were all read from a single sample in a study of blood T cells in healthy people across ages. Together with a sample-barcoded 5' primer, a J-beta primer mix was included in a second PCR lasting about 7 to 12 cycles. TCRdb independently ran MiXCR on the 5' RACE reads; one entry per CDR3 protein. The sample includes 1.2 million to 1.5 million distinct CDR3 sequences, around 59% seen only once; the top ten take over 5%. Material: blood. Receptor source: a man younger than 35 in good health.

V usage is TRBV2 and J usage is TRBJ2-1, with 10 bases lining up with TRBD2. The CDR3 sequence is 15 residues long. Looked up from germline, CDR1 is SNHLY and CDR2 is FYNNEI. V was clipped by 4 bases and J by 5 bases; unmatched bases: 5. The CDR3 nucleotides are TGTGCCAGCAGTGTTCTAGCGGGGGCGAACAATGAGCAGTTCTTC. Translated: CASSVLAGANNEQFF.

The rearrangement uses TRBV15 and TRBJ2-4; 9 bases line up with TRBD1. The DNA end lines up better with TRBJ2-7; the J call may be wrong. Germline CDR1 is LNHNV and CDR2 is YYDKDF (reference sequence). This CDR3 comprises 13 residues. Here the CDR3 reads CATSGTGSYEQYF. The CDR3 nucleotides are TGTGCCACCAGCGGGACAGGGTCCTACGAGCAGTACTTC.

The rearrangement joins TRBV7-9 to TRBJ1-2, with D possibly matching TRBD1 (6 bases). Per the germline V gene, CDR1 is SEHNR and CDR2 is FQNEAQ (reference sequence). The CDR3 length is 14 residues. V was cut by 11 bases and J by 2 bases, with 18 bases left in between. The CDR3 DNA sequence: TGTGCCCCCGAGCTACAGGGACCCAACTATGGCTACACCTTC. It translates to CAPELQGPNYGYTF.

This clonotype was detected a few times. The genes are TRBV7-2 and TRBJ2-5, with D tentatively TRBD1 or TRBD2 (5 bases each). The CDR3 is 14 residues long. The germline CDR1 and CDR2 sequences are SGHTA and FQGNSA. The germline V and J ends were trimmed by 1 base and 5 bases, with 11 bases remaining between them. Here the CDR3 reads CASSLGVGTETQYF. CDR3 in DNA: TGTGCCAGCAGCTTAGGAGTAGGGACGGAGACCCAGTACTTC.

The CDR3 region is CASSYLRDGAYEQYF. DNA for the CDR3: TGTGCCAGCAGTTACCTCAGGGACGGAGCCTACGAGCAGTACTTC. V usage is TRBV6-2 or TRBV6-3 and J usage is TRBJ2-7; D tentatively fits TRBD1 or TRBD2 (5 bases each). The CDR3 has 15 residues. Germline CDR1 MNHEY, CDR2 SVGEGT. Deletions cut 2 bases from V and 2 bases from J, with 13 bases between.

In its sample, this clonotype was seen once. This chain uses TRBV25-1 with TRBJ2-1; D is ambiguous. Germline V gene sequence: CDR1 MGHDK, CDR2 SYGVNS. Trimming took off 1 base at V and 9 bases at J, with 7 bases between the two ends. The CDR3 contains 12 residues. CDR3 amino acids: CASSEFGSEQFF. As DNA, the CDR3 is TGTGCCAGCAGTGAATTTGGAAGTGAGCAGTTCTTC.

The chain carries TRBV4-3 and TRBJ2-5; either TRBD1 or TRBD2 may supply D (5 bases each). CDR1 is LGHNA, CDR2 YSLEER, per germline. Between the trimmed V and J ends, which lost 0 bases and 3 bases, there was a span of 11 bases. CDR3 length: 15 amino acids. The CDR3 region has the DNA TGCGCCAGCAGCCAAGACCGGGGCTTAAAAGAGACCCAGTACTTC. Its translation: CASSQDRGLKETQYF.

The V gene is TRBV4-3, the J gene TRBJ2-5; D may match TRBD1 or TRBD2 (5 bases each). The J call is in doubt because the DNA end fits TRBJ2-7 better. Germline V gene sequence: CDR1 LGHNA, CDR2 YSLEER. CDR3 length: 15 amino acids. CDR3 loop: CASSQAPSRGHEQYF. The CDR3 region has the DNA TGCGCCAGCAGCCAAGCTCCATCCCGGGGCCACGAGCAGTACTTC.

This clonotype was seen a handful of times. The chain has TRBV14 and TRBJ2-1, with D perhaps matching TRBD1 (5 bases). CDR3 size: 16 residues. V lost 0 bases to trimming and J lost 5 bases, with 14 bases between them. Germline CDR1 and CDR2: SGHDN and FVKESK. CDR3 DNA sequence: TGTGCCAGCAGCCAAGATCGTGTTCAGGGCAACAATGAGCAGTTCTTC. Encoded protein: CASSQDRVQGNNEQFF.

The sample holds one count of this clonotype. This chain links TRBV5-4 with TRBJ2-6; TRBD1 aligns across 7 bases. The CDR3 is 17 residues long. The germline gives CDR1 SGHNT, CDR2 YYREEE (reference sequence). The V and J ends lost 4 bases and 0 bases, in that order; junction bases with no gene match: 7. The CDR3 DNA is TGTGCCAGCAGCCAGGGACAGATGAACTCTGGGGCCAACGTCCTGACTTTC. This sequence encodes CASSQGQMNSGANVLTF.

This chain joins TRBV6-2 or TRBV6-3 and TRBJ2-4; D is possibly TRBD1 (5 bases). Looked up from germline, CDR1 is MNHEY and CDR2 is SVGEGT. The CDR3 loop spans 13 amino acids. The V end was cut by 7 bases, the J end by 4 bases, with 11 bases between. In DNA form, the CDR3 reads TGTGCCAGCACGGAGACAGCTAAAAACATTCAGTACTTC. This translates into CASTETAKNIQYF.

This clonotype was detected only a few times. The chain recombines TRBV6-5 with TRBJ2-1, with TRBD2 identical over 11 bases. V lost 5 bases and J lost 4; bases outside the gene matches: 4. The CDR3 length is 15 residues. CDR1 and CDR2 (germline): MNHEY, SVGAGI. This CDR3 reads CASSLLAGEYNEQFF. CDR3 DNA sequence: TGTGCCAGCAGTCTACTAGCGGGGGAATACAATGAGCAGTTCTTC.

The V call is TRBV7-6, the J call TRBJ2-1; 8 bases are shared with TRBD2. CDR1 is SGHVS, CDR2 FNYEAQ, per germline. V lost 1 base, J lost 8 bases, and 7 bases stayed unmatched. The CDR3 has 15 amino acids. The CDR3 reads CASSLGGTRMDEQFF. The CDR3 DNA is TGTGCCAGCAGCTTAGGCGGGACTAGGATGGATGAGCAGTTCTTC.

The CDR3 DNA reads as TGTGCCAGCAACCAGGGGGGAGAAAAACTGTTTTTT. Amino acid sequence: CASNQGGEKLFF. The chain is built from TRBV12-3 or TRBV12-4 and TRBJ1-4, with 7 bases fitting TRBD1. The J segment lost 8 bases and the V segment lost 7 bases, leaving 4 bases of the junction unmatched. The CDR3 is 12 amino acids.

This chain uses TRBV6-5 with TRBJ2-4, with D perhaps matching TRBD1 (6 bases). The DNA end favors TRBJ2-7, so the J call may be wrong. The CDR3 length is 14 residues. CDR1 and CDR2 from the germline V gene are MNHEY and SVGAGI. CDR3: CASSKQGIPYEQYF. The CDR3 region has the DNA TGTGCCAGCAGTAAACAGGGTATTCCCTACGAGCAGTACTTC.

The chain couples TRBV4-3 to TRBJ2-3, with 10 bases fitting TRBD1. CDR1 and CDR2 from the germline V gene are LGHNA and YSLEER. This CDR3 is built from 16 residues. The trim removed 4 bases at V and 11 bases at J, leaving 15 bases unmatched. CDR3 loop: CASSPGQGEPIWGQYF. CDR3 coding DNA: TGCGCCAGCAGCCCAGGACAGGGGGAGCCAATTTGGGGGCAGTATTTT.

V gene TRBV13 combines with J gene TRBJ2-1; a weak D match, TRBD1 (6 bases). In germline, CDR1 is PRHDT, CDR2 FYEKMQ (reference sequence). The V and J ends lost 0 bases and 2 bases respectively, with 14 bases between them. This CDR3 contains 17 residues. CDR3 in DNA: TGTGCCAGCAGCTTAGGGACCCACAGGGACCCCTACAATGAGCAGTTCTTC. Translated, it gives CASSLGTHRDPYNEQFF.

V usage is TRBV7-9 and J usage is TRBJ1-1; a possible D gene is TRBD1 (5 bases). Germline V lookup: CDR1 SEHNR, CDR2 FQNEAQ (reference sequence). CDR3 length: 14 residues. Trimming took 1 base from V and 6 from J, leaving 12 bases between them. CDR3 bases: TGTGCCAGCAGCTTAGGTAAGGGGTTCTCTGAAGCTTTCTTT. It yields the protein CASSLGKGFSEAFF.

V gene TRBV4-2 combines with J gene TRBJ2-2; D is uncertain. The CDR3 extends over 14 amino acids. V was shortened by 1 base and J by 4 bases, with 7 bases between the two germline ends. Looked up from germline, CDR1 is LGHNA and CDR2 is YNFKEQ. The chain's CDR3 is CASSQAWGTGELFF. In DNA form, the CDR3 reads TGTGCCAGCAGCCAAGCCTGGGGCACCGGGGAGCTGTTTTTT.

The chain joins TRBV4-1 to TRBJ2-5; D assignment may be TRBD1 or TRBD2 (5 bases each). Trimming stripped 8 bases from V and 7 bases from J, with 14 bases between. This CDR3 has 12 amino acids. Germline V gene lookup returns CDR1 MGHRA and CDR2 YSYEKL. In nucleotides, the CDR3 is TGCGCCAGCGGACACGAGGGCGGGACCCAGTACTTC. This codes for CASGHEGGTQYF.

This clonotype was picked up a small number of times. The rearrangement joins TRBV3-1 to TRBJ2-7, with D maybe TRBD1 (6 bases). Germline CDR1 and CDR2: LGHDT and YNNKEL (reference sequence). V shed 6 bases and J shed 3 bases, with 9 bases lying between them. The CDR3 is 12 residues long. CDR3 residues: CASSQGYYEQYF. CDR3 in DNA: TGTGCCAGCAGTCAGGGGTACTACGAGCAGTACTTC.

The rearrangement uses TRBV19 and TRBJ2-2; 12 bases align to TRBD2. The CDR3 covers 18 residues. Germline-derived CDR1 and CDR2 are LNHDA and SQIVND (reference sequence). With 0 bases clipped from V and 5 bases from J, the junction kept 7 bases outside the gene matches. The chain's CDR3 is CASSIDLLAGGPTGELFF. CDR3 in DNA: TGTGCCAGTAGTATAGATCTGCTAGCGGGAGGGCCGACCGGGGAGCTGTTTTTT.

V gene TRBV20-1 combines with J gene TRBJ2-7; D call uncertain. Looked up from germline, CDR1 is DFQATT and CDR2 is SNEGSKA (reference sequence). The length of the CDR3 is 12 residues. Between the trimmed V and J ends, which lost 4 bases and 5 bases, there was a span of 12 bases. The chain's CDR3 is CSATSRANEQYF. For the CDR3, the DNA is TGCAGTGCTACCTCAAGAGCCAACGAGCAGTACTTC.

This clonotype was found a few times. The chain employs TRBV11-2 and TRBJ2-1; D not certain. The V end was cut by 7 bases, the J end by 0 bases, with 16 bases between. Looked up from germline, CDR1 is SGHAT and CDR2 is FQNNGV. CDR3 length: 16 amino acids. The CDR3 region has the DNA TGTGCCAGCACGCGTGGGTGGGATCACTCCTACAATGAGCAGTTCTTC. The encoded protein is CASTRGWDHSYNEQFF.

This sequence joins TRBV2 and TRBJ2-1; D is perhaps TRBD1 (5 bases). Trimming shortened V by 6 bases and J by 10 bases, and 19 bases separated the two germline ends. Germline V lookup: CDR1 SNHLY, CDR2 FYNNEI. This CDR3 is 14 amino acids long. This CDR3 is CASRGPAGWGEQFF. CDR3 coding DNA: TGTGCCAGCAGGGGGCCGGCAGGCTGGGGAGAGCAGTTCTTC.

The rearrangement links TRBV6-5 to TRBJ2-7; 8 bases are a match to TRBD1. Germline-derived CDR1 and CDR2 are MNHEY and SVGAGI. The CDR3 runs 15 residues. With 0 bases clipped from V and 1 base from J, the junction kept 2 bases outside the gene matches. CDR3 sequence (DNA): TGTGCCAGCAGTTACTCCGGACAGGGTTCCTACGAGCAGTACTTC. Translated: CASSYSGQGSYEQYF.

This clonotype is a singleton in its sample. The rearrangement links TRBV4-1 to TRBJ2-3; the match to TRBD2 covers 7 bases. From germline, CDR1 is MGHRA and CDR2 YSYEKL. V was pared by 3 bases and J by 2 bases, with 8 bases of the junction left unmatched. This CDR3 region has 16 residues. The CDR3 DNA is TGCGCCAGCAGCCACCGGGGGGAGGGTTACACAGATACGCAGTATTTT. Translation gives CASSHRGEGYTDTQYF.

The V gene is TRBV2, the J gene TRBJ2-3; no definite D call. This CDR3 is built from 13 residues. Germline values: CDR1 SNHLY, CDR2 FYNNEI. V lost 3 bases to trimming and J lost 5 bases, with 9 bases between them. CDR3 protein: CASSENWGDTQYF. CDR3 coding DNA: TGTGCCAGCAGTGAGAACTGGGGAGATACGCAGTATTTT.

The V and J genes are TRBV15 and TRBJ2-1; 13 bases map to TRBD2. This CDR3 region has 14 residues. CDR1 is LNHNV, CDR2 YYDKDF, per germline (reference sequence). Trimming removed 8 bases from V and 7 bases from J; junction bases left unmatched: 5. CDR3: CATPRTSGSNEQFF. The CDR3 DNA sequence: TGTGCCACCCCGAGGACTAGCGGGAGTAATGAGCAGTTCTTC.

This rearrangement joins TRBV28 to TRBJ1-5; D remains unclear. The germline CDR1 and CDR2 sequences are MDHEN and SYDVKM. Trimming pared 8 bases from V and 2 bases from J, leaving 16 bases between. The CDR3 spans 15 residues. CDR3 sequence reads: CASLSALVGNQPQHF. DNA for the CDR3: TGTGCCAGCCTTTCCGCCCTAGTCGGCAATCAGCCCCAGCATTTT.

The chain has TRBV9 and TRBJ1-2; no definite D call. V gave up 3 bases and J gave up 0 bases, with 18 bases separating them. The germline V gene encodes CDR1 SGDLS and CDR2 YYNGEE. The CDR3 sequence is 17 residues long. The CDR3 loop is CASSAPEFNPTNYGYTF. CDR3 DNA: TGTGCCAGCAGCGCCCCCGAGTTTAACCCGACTAACTATGGCTACACCTTC.

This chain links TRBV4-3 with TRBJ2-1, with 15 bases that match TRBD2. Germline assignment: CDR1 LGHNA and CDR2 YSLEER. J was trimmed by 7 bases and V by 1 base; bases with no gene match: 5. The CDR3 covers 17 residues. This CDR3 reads CASSQVGLAGGRNEQFF. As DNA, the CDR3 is TGCGCCAGCAGCCAAGTGGGACTAGCGGGGGGAAGGAATGAGCAGTTCTTC.